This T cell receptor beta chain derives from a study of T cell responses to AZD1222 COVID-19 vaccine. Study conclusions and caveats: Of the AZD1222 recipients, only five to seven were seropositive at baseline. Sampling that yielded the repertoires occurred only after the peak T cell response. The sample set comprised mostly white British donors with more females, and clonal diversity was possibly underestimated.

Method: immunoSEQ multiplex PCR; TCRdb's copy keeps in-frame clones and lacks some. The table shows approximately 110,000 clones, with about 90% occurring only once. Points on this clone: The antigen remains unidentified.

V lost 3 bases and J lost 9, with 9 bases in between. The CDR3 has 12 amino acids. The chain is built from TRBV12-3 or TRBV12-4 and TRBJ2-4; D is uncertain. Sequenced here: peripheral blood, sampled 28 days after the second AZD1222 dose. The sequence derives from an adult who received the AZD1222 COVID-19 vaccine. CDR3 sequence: CASSLSLSIQYF. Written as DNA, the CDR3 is TGTGCCAGCAGTTTGAGCTTGTCCATTCAGTACTTC.